The 29 T cell receptor beta chains reported below all come from one sample, sequenced in a study of OX40 agonist ivuxolimab in advanced cancers. Sequencing used immunoSEQ multiplex PCR; TCRdb keeps in-frame clones, though not all of them. The table lists roughly 58,000 clones, roughly 84% of them singletons. This sample comprised CD4+ or CD8+ T cells sorted from blood, obtained in a trial of the OX40 agonist ivuxolimab. The receptors stem from an adult with an advanced solid tumor such as melanoma, head and neck, liver or kidney cancer.

The chain recombines TRBV27 with TRBJ2-5; 10 bases align to TRBD2. The trim removed 3 bases at V and 1 base at J, leaving 5 bases unmatched. The CDR3 is made up of 16 amino acids. CDR1 MNHEY and CDR2 SMNVEV come from the germline V gene (reference sequence). DNA of the CDR3: TGTGCCAGCAGTTTTTCCCAGCGGGGGGGCCAAGAGACCCAGTACTTC. Amino acids: CASSFSQRGGQETQYF.

The V gene is TRBV2, the J gene TRBJ2-5; 7 bases align to TRBD2. Germline CDR1 SNHLY, CDR2 FYNNEI. CDR3 length: 12 residues. V shed 6 bases, J shed 5 bases, and the junction held 3 bases outside the gene matches. CDR3 sequence: CASRPGGETQYF. The CDR3, as DNA: TGTGCCAGCAGACCGGGAGGCGAGACCCAGTACTTC.

The V and J genes are TRBV28 and TRBJ2-7; a weak D match, TRBD1 (5 bases). From germline, CDR1 is MDHEN and CDR2 SYDVKM. This CDR3 region has 14 residues. V was cut by 5 bases and J by 7 bases, with 18 bases left in between. Here the CDR3 DNA reads TGTGCCAGCAGTCCCCCTGGCAGGGTTGTAGAGCAGTACTTC. It specifies CASSPPGRVVEQYF.

V is TRBV13 and J is TRBJ1-6; D ambiguous. V dropped 6 bases and J dropped 9 bases, with 15 bases sitting between them. Germline V gene data show CDR1 as PRHDT and CDR2 as FYEKMQ (reference sequence). The CDR3 is made up of 14 amino acids. CDR3 residues: CASRNSRALSPLHF. The CDR3 DNA reads as TGTGCCAGCAGAAACAGTCGGGCGCTTTCACCCCTCCACTTT.

In this sample, this clone turned up a few times. The rearrangement uses TRBV27 and TRBJ2-5; D is unresolved. Trimming took 6 bases from V and 5 from J, leaving 13 bases between them. The CDR3 loop spans 13 amino acids. Per the germline V gene, CDR1 is MNHEY and CDR2 is SMNVEV (reference sequence). The CDR3 DNA follows: TGTGCCAGCAGCCCTGGGTCCGGGGAGACCCAGTACTTC. As protein: CASSPGSGETQYF.

V gene TRBV30 combines with J gene TRBJ2-5, with TRBD2 matching 10 bases. The CDR3 sequence is 18 residues long. Germline lookup yields CDR1 GTSNPN and CDR2 SVGIG (reference sequence). After removal of 0 bases from V and 0 bases from J, the junction contained 10 bases not matched to a gene. The CDR3 region has the DNA TGTGCCTGGAGTGTACTAGCGGGGCCCTTCCCGTACCAAGAGACCCAGTACTTC. Protein sequence: CAWSVLAGPFPYQETQYF. Full variable domain (rest looked up from reference TRBV30 and TRBJ2-5): SQTIHQWPATLVQPVGSPLSLECTVEGTSNPNLYWYRQAAGRGLQLLFYSVGIGQISSEVPQNLSASRPQDRQFILSSKKLLLSDSGFYLCAWSVLAGPFPYQETQYFGPGTRLLVL.

The rearrangement uses TRBV5-8 and TRBJ2-7, with 7 bases matching TRBD1. Trimming removed 2 bases from V and 5 bases from J; junction bases left unmatched: 7. The germline V gene has CDR1 SGHTS and CDR2 YDEGEE. The CDR3 runs to 14 residues. CDR3 region: CASSLGQVGNEQYF. In DNA form, the CDR3 reads TGTGCCAGCAGCTTAGGACAGGTGGGAAACGAGCAGTACTTC. The full variable domain, completed using reference TRBV5-8 and TRBJ2-7, is EAGVTQSPTHLIKTRGQQATLRCSPISGHTSVYWYQQALGLGLQFLLWYDEGEERNRGNFPPRFSGRQFPNYSSELNVNALELEDSALYLCASSLGQVGNEQYFGPGTRLTVT.

The rearrangement links TRBV6-6 to TRBJ1-5; 9 bases are a match to TRBD1. The length of the CDR3 is 16 residues. Germline V gene lookup returns CDR1 MNHNY and CDR2 SVGAGI (reference sequence). V was clipped by 5 bases and J by 4 bases; unmatched bases: 9. CDR3 sequence reads: CASSQPSTGGNQPQHF. CDR3 in DNA: TGTGCCAGCAGTCAACCTTCGACAGGGGGGAATCAGCCCCAGCATTTT.

This clone is a singleton in its sample. The chain employs TRBV29-1 and TRBJ2-7, with no clear D. CDR1 is SQVTM, CDR2 ANQGSEA, per germline. The germline V and J ends were trimmed by 4 bases and 4 bases, with 17 bases remaining between them. CDR3 length equals 14 residues. CDR3 loop: CSVGQRGTSYEQYF. The CDR3 DNA follows: TGCAGCGTTGGGCAAAGAGGCACAAGTTACGAGCAGTACTTC.

The V gene is TRBV7-7, the J gene TRBJ2-5; TRBD1 aligns across 8 bases. CDR3 length equals 14 residues. V shed 2 bases, J shed 4 bases, and the junction held 3 bases outside the gene matches. Germline V gives CDR1 SSHAT, CDR2 FNYEAQ (reference sequence). The CDR3 coding sequence is TGTGCCAGCAGCTTAAGTCAGGGGGCAGAGACCCAGTACTTC. This gives the protein CASSLSQGAETQYF.

The chain combines TRBV23-1 with TRBJ1-5; unclear D gene. TRBV23-1 falls under the ORF class, with uncertain function. Trimming pared 7 bases from V and 4 bases from J, leaving 8 bases between. The CDR3 sequence is 12 residues long. CDR3 loop: CASNRFNQPQHF. CDR3 DNA sequence: TGCGCCAGCAATCGATTTAATCAGCCCCAGCATTTT.

V usage is TRBV5-1 and J usage is TRBJ2-5; 9 bases fit TRBD2. Germline V gene sequence: CDR1 SGHRS, CDR2 YFSETQ. J lost 2 bases, V lost 0 bases, and 5 bases had no gene match. CDR3 length: 16 amino acids. Here the CDR3 reads CASSLGLAGDQETQYF. The CDR3 nucleotides read TGCGCCAGCAGCTTGGGCTTAGCGGGGGATCAAGAGACCCAGTACTTC.

The chain employs TRBV6-5 and TRBJ1-1; D remains unclear. This CDR3 contains 14 residues. Trimming shortened V by 6 bases and J by 2 bases, and 13 bases separated the two germline ends. Per the germline V gene, CDR1 is MNHEY and CDR2 is SVGAGI. The CDR3 DNA reads TGTGCCAGCAGCCTCGCCTGGGGAAACACTGAAGCTTTCTTT. It is translated as CASSLAWGNTEAFF.

The chain is built from TRBV7-8 and TRBJ2-1, with 7 bases identical to TRBD2. The CDR3 contains 17 residues. Germline lookup yields CDR1 SGHVS and CDR2 FQNEAQ. Trimming took 5 bases from V and 0 from J; bases not matched to a gene: 10. CDR3 in amino acids: CASSPPLRESSYNEQFF. The CDR3, as DNA: TGTGCCAGCAGCCCCCCTCTGCGGGAGAGCTCCTACAATGAGCAGTTCTTC. The full variable domain, in which reference TRBV7-8 and TRBJ2-1 provide the parts outside the CDR3, is GAGVSQSPRYKVAKRGQDVALRCDPISGHVSLFWYQQALGQGPEFLTYFQNEAQLDKSGLPSDRFFAERPEGSVSTLKIQRTQQEDSAVYLCASSPPLRESSYNEQFFGPGTRLTVL.

The chain employs TRBV19 and TRBJ2-2; D remains ambiguous. The CDR3 totals 14 residues. Germline assignment: CDR1 LNHDA and CDR2 SQIVND (reference sequence). Trimming removed 4 bases from V and 0 bases from J, with 6 bases in between. CDR3 protein: CASSTTTNTGELFF. The DNA of the CDR3 is TGTGCCAGTAGTACCACCACGAACACCGGGGAGCTGTTTTTT. Full variable domain (rest looked up from reference TRBV19 and TRBJ2-2): DGGITQSPKYLFRKEGQNVTLSCEQNLNHDAMYWYRQDPGQGLRLIYYSQIVNDFQKGDIAEGYSVSREKKESFPLTVTSAQKNPTAFYLCASSTTTNTGELFFGEGSRLTVL.

The chain couples TRBV27 to TRBJ1-1, with a possible D match to TRBD1 (5 bases). Between the trimmed V and J ends, which lost 5 bases and 2 bases, there was a span of 18 bases. The CDR3 has 16 residues. Per the germline V gene, CDR1 is MNHEY and CDR2 is SMNVEV (reference sequence). CDR3 DNA sequence: TGTGCCAGCAGTCCGCGGACAAGCGGAATAAACACTGAAGCTTTCTTT. Its translation is CASSPRTSGINTEAFF.

The chain combines TRBV12-5 with TRBJ2-1, with 7 bases identical to TRBD1. Germline trimming cut 5 bases from V and 12 bases from J; bases unmatched to any gene: 13. Germline loops: CDR1 LGHNT, CDR2 FRNRAP. The CDR3 is made up of 14 amino acids. CDR3 protein: CASGPPTAGGRQFF. In nucleotides, the CDR3 is TGTGCTAGTGGTCCCCCCACCGCAGGGGGTCGGCAGTTCTTC. The full variable domain, completed using reference TRBV12-5 and TRBJ2-1, is DARVTQTPRHKVTEMGQEVTMRCQPILGHNTVFWYRQTMMQGLELLAYFRNRAPLDDSGMPKDRFSAEMPDATLATLKIQPSEPRDSAVYFCASGPPTAGGRQFFGPGTRLTVL.

The chain has TRBV5-1 and TRBJ2-5; 11 bases are shared with TRBD1. Germline lookup yields CDR1 SGHRS and CDR2 YFSETQ. V trimming: 2 bases; J trimming: 2 bases; junction bases outside the gene matches: 2. CDR3 length equals 15 residues. The CDR3 spells CASSFGTGGQETQYF. CDR3 bases: TGCGCCAGCAGCTTCGGGACAGGGGGACAAGAGACCCAGTACTTC.

This clone was counted only a few times. The CDR3 reads CASSPGVAGSTDTQYF. The CDR3 DNA reads as TGCGCCAGCAGCCCAGGGGTAGCGGGGAGCACAGATACGCAGTATTTT. The chain combines TRBV4-1 with TRBJ2-3, with 8 bases matching TRBD2. V trimming: 4 bases; J trimming: 0 bases; junction bases outside the gene matches: 6. Germline loops: CDR1 MGHRA, CDR2 YSYEKL. This CDR3 is 16 amino acids long.

The chain carries TRBV5-1 and TRBJ1-5, with D hard to call. In germline, CDR1 is SGHRS, CDR2 YFSETQ. The V and J ends lost 8 bases and 5 bases respectively, with 14 bases between them. The CDR3 runs 13 residues. The CDR3, as DNA: TGCGCCAGAAGGGTCTTGGGTTATCAGCCCCAGCATTTT. Translated, it gives CARRVLGYQPQHF.

This clone has a single count. The chain employs TRBV15 and TRBJ1-1, with D hard to call. Germline assignment: CDR1 LNHNV and CDR2 YYDKDF (reference sequence). V was cut by 4 bases and J by 3 bases, with 9 bases left in between. The CDR3 has 13 residues. DNA of the CDR3: TGTGCCACCAGCAAACAGATAGACACTGAAGCTTTCTTT. Translation gives CATSKQIDTEAFF. Full variable domain (rest looked up from reference TRBV15 and TRBJ1-1): DAMVIQNPRYQVTQFGKPVTLSCSQTLNHNVMYWYQQKSSQAPKLLFHYYDKDFNNEADTPDNFQSRRPNTSFCFLDIRSPGLGDTAMYLCATSKQIDTEAFFGQGTRLTVV.

This CDR3 is CASRVSGGTGGYGYTF. The CDR3 DNA sequence: TGTGCCAGCAGAGTTAGTGGCGGGACAGGGGGCTATGGCTACACCTTC. The chain carries TRBV28 and TRBJ1-2, with 11 bases matching TRBD1. Germline CDR1 reads MDHEN; CDR2 reads SYDVKM. The ends lost 6 bases at V and 4 bases at J; junction bases unmatched: 10. The CDR3 totals 16 residues.

This rearrangement joins TRBV30 to TRBJ2-6, with D possibly TRBD1 on 6 matching bases. There are 14 residues in the CDR3. Trimming shortened V by 4 bases and J by 2 bases, and 9 bases separated the two germline ends. CDR1 and CDR2 (germline): GTSNPN, SVGIG (reference sequence). The CDR3 reads CAWKTGPGANVLTF. CDR3 DNA: TGTGCCTGGAAGACAGGCCCTGGGGCCAACGTCCTGACTTTC.

The CDR3 spells CASSFQGGGNTGELFF. The CDR3 bases are TGCGCCAGCAGCTTCCAAGGGGGCGGTAACACCGGGGAGCTGTTTTTT. The rearrangement links TRBV5-1 to TRBJ2-2; 7 bases are a match to TRBD1. With V trimmed by 2 bases and J by 2 bases, 6 bases remained unmatched. Germline V CDR1 and CDR2: SGHRS, YFSETQ. The CDR3 has 16 residues.

The chain joins TRBV5-8 to TRBJ2-1, with D possibly matching TRBD1 (5 bases). Per the germline V gene, CDR1 is SGHTS and CDR2 is YDEGEE. The ends were cut back, 4 bases at V and 0 bases at J, with 11 bases in the middle. This CDR3 spans 15 amino acids. The CDR3 spells CASSQTVYSYNEQFF. CDR3 coding DNA: TGTGCCAGCAGCCAGACAGTATACTCCTACAATGAGCAGTTCTTC.

CDR3 loop: CASSMLSNTEAFF. The CDR3 DNA follows: TGTGCCAGTAGTATGTTATCAAACACTGAAGCTTTCTTT. This chain uses TRBV19 with TRBJ1-1; D is ambiguous. Germline assignment: CDR1 LNHDA and CDR2 SQIVND (reference sequence). The V and J ends lost 3 bases and 2 bases respectively, with 7 bases between them. This CDR3 contains 13 residues.

The rearrangement uses TRBV29-1 and TRBJ2-7; no definite D call. This CDR3 spans 13 amino acids. Germline V gives CDR1 SQVTM, CDR2 ANQGSEA. Trimming took 5 bases from V and 2 from J, leaving 13 bases between them. The CDR3 nucleotides are TGCAGCGTTCAGCCCCCTGGAACCTACGAGCAGTACTTC. This codes for CSVQPPGTYEQYF.

This chain connects TRBV30 to TRBJ2-5; 14 bases are a match to TRBD2. The germline CDR1 and CDR2 sequences are GTSNPN and SVGIG (reference sequence). The CDR3 has 16 amino acids. V shed 1 base and J 5 bases; nucleotides not matched to a gene: 6. The CDR3 protein is CAWSGLAGGLLETQYF. The DNA for the CDR3 is TGTGCCTGGAGTGGACTAGCGGGAGGGCTTTTGGAGACCCAGTACTTC.

This chain links TRBV6-6 with TRBJ2-7; no reliable D call. CDR1 is MNHNY, CDR2 SVGAGI, per germline (reference sequence). The CDR3 runs 14 residues. Trimming stripped 4 bases from V and 0 bases from J, with 10 bases between. This chain's CDR3 is CASSLDSSSYEQYF. In DNA, the CDR3 is TGTGCCAGCAGTTTGGATTCCAGCTCCTACGAGCAGTACTTC.